This T cell receptor beta chain was captured by sequencing in a study of CD8+ T cells in alopecia areata. Extraction of RNA preceded its reverse transcription into cDNA, which served as the sequencing template. Generated by immunoSEQ multiplex PCR, the TCRdb table keeps only in-frame clones and is missing some. Of approximately 42,000 clones detected, roughly 65% appear once; the ten largest clones hold about 20%. Germline V lookup: CDR1 SQVTM, CDR2 ANQGSEA. The ends were cut back, 6 bases at V and 2 bases at J, with 13 bases in the middle. The CDR3 totals 13 residues. Regarding treatment: oral pan-JAK inhibitor, 5-10 mg twice daily. In its sample, this clone was seen a few times.

V usage is TRBV29-1 and J usage is TRBJ1-1, with a tentative D call TRBD1 (5 bases). The source material was CD8+ T cells sorted from blood, sampled at week 4, from a patient treated with tofacitinib. The clonotype comes from a human donor with alopecia areata. CDR3 sequence (DNA): TGCAGCGTCCTTATGGACACAAACACTGAAGCTTTCTTT. It is translated as CSVLMDTNTEAFF.